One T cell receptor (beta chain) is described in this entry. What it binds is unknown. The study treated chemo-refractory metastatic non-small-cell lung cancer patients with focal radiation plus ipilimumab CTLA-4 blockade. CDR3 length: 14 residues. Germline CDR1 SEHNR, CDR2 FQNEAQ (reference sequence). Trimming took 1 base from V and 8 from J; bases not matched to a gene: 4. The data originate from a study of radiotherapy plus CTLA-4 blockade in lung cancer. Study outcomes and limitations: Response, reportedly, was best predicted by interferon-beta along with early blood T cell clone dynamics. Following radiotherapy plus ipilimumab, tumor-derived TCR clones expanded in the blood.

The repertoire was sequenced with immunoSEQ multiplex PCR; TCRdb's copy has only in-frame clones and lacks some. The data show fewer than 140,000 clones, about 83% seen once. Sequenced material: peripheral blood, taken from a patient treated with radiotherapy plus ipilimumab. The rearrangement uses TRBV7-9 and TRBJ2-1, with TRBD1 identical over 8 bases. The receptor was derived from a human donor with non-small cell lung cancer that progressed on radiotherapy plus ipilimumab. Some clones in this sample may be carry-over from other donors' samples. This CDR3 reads CASSLESGGDEQFF. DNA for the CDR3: TGTGCCAGCAGCTTAGAGTCAGGGGGCGATGAGCAGTTCTTC.